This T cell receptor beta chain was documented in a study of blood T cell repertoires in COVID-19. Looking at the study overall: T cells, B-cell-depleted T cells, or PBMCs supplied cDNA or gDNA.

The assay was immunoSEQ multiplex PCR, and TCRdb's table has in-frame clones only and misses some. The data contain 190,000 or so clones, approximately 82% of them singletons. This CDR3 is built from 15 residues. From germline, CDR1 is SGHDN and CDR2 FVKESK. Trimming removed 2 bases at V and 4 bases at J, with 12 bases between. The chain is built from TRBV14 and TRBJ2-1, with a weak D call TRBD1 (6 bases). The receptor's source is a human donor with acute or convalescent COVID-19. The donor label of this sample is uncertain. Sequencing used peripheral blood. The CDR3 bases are TGTGCCAGCAGCCAATATCGTCAGGGGTACAATGAGCAGTTCTTC. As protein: CASSQYRQGYNEQFF.